This TCR beta chain was documented in a study of tissue T cells after allogeneic stem cell transplantation. Study-level points and caveats: Within patients, tissue anatomy strongly shaped TCR repertoire composition.

As to time point: mouse harvest day 7 after allogeneic transplant. Each mouse received 10^7 T-cell-depleted marrow cells plus 10^6 splenic CD5+ T cells by tail vein. With respect to this clone: Its specificity is unknown. Mouse germline and gene names are used. The observed sequence ends 1 residue before the CDR3 terminus, with the missing tail filled in from the germline J gene.

The CDR3 sequence is 17 residues long. V was pared by 0 bases and J by 0 bases, with 6 bases of the junction left unmatched. Germline assignment: CDR1 NSHNY and CDR2 SYGAGN. The repertoire was sequenced with immunoSEQ multiplex PCR; TCRdb's copy has only in-frame clones and lacks some. The data contain thousands of clones, less than 55% of them singletons. The TCR sequence derives from a female BALB/c mouse given C57BL/6 T cells with graft-versus-host disease after an allogeneic hematopoietic cell transplant. This chain joins TRBV13-1 and TRBJ2-4, with 8 bases identical to TRBD2. The sequenced material came from lymph node tissue. CDR3 loop: CASSDALGGSSQNTLYF. The part of the CDR3 DNA that was read is TGTGCCAGCAGTGATGCATTGGGGGGGTCTAGTCAAAACACCTTGTAC.